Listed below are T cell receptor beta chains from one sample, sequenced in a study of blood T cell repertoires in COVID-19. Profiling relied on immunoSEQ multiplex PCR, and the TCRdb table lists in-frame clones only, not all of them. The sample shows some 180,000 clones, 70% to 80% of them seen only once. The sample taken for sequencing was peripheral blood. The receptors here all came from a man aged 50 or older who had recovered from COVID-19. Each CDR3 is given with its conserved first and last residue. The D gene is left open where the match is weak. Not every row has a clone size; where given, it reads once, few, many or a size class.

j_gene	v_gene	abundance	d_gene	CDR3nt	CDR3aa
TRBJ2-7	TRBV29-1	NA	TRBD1	TGCAGCGTGGAGGGACAGGGGAGCTCCTACGAGCAGTACTTC	CSVEGQGSSYEQYF
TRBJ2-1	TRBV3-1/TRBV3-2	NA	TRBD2	TGTGCCAGCAGCCACGGACTAGCGAGCTCCTACAATGAGCAGTTCTTC	CASSHGLASSYNEQFF
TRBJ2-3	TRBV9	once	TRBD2	TGTGCCAGCAGCGTTGACAGCGGGAGAACAGATACGCAGTATTTT	CASSVDSGRTDTQYF
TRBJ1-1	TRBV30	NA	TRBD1	TGTGCCTGGAGCGAACAGGGGGCGAGTGGGGCTGAAGCTTTCTTT	CAWSEQGASGAEAFF
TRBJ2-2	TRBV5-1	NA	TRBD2	TGCGCCAGCAGCCCCAGTACTAGCGAGAACACCGGGGAGCTGTTTTTT	CASSPSTSENTGELFF
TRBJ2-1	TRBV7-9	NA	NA	TGTGCCAGCAGCTCCCCGGACTGGACGCAGTTCTTC	CASSSPDWTQFF
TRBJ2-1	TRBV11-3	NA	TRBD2	TGTGCCAGCAGCTGGGGTGTGGCTAGCGGGATATATGAGCAGTTCTTC	CASSWGVASGIYEQFF
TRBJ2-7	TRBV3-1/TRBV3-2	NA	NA	TGTGCCAGCAGACAAACGGAGGGGCGAGAAACGGAGCAGTACTTC	CASRQTEGRETEQYF
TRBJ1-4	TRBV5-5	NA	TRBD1	TGTGCCAGCAGCTCGCTACCGGGACAGGGACAGCTGGGGGCTAATGAAAAACTGTTTTTT	CASSSLPGQGQLGANEKLFF
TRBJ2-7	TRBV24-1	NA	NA	TGTGCCACCAGTGATTCGAAGAGTACCTACGAGCAGTACTTC	CATSDSKSTYEQYF
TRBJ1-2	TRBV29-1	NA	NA	TGCAGCGTAGGTGGGAGTAACTATGGCTACACCTTC	CSVGGSNYGYTF
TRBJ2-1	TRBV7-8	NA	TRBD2	TGTGCCAGCAGCGGACAGGGACTAGCGGGACGCGACAATGAGCAGTTCTTC	CASSGQGLAGRDNEQFF
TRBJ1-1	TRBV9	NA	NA	TGTGCCAGCAGCGTAGCTGTCAACACTGAAGCTTTCTTT	CASSVAVNTEAFF
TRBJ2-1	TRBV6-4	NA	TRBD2	TGTGCCAGCAGTGACATAACTAGCGGGAGGGGTGAGCAGTTCTTC	CASSDITSGRGEQFF
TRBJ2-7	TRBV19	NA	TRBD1	TGTGCCAGTAGTAGTTACAATCGGGACAGGGTGGAGCAGTACTTC	CASSSYNRDRVEQYF
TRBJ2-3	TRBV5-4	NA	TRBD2	TGTGCCAGCAGCCAAAAAGCTAGCGGGGCACTCACAGATACGCAGTATTTT	CASSQKASGALTDTQYF
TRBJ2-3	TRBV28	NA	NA	TGTGCCAGCAGCATTGTAGCAGATACGCAGTATTTT	CASSIVADTQYF
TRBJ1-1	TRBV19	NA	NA	TGTGCCAGTAGGGGGGGGTCGGGAACTGAAGCTTTCTTT	CASRGGSGTEAFF
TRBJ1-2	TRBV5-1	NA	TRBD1	TGCGCCAGCAGCGCCGGGACAGGCTATGGCTACACCTTC	CASSAGTGYGYTF
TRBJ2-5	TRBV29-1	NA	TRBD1	TGCAGCTTCGTGCAGGGGGCGGAGACCCAGTACTTC	CSFVQGAETQYF
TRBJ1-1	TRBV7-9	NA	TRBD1	TGTGCCAGCAGCTTGACAGGGAGAGGTGGTGCTTTCTTT	CASSLTGRGGAFF
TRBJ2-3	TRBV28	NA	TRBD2	TGTGCCAGCAGTACCCGGACTAGCGGGAGTGGCACAGATACGCAGTATTTT	CASSTRTSGSGTDTQYF
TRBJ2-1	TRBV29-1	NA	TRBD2	TGCAGCGTGAACAGCGGGATCTCCTACAATGAGCAGTTCTTC	CSVNSGISYNEQFF
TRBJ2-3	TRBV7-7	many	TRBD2	TGTGCCAGCAGCCCGGGACTAGCGGGAGCCTTTGCCCCAGATACGCAGTATTTT	CASSPGLAGAFAPDTQYF
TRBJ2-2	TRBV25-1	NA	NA	TGTGCCAGCAGTATAGGGGACACCGGGGAGCTGTTTTTT	CASSIGDTGELFF